This T cell receptor beta chain derives from a study of control samples from healthy donors and cancer patients. Germline CDR1 and CDR2: SGHRS and YFSETQ. This CDR3 region has 16 residues. Trimming removed 0 bases from V and 3 bases from J, with 15 bases in between. Repertoires were generated with immunoSEQ multiplex PCR, while TCRdb's copy carries only in-frame clones and drops some. The sample has some 140,000 clones; roughly 86% are singletons. V usage is TRBV5-1 and J usage is TRBJ2-5; either TRBD1 or TRBD2 may supply D (6 bases each). This TCR came from a man aged 50-59 years with head and neck cancer. Sequenced: PBMCs. CDR3 loop: CASSLGSGGAKETQYF. The CDR3 region has the DNA TGCGCCAGCAGCTTGGGGTCCGGGGGCGCAAAAGAGACCCAGTACTTC.